The 18 T cell receptor beta chains below come from one sample, sequenced in a study of T cell responses to AZD1222 COVID-19 vaccine. Generated by immunoSEQ multiplex PCR, the TCRdb table keeps only in-frame clones and is missing some. Among approximately 180,000 clones, approximately 90% were seen once, and the ten largest hold 3.5% to 4%. The sample here was peripheral blood, taken 28 days after the second dose of the MenACWY control vaccine. The receptors were sampled from an adult who received the MenACWY meningococcal vaccine as a control.

In this sample, this clone turned up a few times. The rearrangement uses TRBV27 and TRBJ2-7; a possible D gene is TRBD2 (6 bases). Germline V gene lookup returns CDR1 MNHEY and CDR2 SMNVEV (reference sequence). V was shortened by 6 bases and J by 7 bases, with 10 bases between the two germline ends. The CDR3 contains 11 residues. The CDR3 DNA reads TGTGCCAGCAGGGGACTGGGAGAGCAGTACTTC. This encodes CASRGLGEQYF.

The chain links TRBV10-3 to TRBJ1-1; D unresolved. Germline CDR1 ENHRY, CDR2 SYGVKD. This CDR3 has 15 residues. V was shortened by 0 bases and J by 2 bases, with 10 bases between the two germline ends. CDR3 loop: CAISESITPNTEAFF. Here the CDR3 DNA reads TGTGCCATCAGTGAGTCAATAACCCCAAACACTGAAGCTTTCTTT.

The chain combines TRBV28 with TRBJ1-1; D may be TRBD1 (5 bases). Trimming left V 2 bases short and J 10 bases short, with 17 bases between. The CDR3 sequence is 14 residues long. Germline CDR1 reads MDHEN; CDR2 reads SYDVKM. CDR3: CASSLRYGGRGAFF. For the CDR3, the DNA is TGTGCCAGCAGTTTACGGTATGGGGGTAGGGGAGCTTTCTTT.

The genes are TRBV9 and TRBJ2-1; weak D call: TRBD1 (5 bases). This CDR3 region has 13 residues. Per the germline V gene, CDR1 is SGDLS and CDR2 is YYNGEE. V gave up 0 bases and J gave up 6 bases, with 7 bases separating them. The CDR3 bases are TGTGCCAGCAGCGTAGAAGGGGTCAATGAGCAGTTCTTC. Its protein product is CASSVEGVNEQFF.

To note about this clone: Other DNA sequences in the same sample also yield this CDR3. The chain couples TRBV30 to TRBJ2-7; no definite D call. V lost 0 bases to trimming and J lost 4 bases, with 7 bases between them. Germline V lookup: CDR1 GTSNPN, CDR2 SVGIG (reference sequence). The CDR3 totals 12 residues. The CDR3 bases are TGTGCCTGGAGTGTCTTGGGGTACGAGCAGTACTTC. It is translated as CAWSVLGYEQYF.

This sequence joins TRBV5-1 and TRBJ2-6; possibly TRBD1 for D (5 bases). The germline CDR1 and CDR2 sequences are SGHRS and YFSETQ. This CDR3 comprises 16 residues. The germline V and J ends were trimmed by 2 bases and 4 bases, with 13 bases remaining between them. The CDR3 coding sequence is TGCGCCAGCAGCTTCGCAGGGCCGTCCGGGGCCAACGTCCTGACTTTC. Protein sequence: CASSFAGPSGANVLTF.

The rearrangement joins TRBV5-1 to TRBJ1-1; tentatively, D is TRBD1 (6 bases). CDR3 length: 13 amino acids. V gave up 5 bases and J gave up 1 base, with 9 bases separating them. CDR1 and CDR2 from the germline V gene are SGHRS and YFSETQ. CDR3 nucleotide sequence: TGCGCCAGCAGGGGACAATGGAACACTGAAGCTTTCTTT. It encodes CASRGQWNTEAFF.

The CDR3 protein is CASSQDLVSTEAFF. For the CDR3, the DNA is TGTGCCAGCAGCCAAGATTTGGTGTCAACTGAAGCTTTCTTT. This chain connects TRBV4-2 to TRBJ1-1; D is unresolved. Trimming cost V 0 bases and J 5 bases, with 10 bases left between them. This CDR3 comprises 14 residues. The germline V gene has CDR1 LGHNA and CDR2 YNFKEQ.

Concerning this clone: Other DNA sequences of this sample code for an identical CDR3. The chain joins TRBV19 to TRBJ1-2; 7 bases line up with TRBD1. Germline lookup yields CDR1 LNHDA and CDR2 SQIVND (reference sequence). The J segment lost 2 bases and the V segment lost 1 base, leaving 1 base of the junction unmatched. The CDR3 sequence is 14 residues long. CDR3 bases: TGTGCCAGTAGTATAGTACAGGGGAACTATGGCTACACCTTC. It translates to CASSIVQGNYGYTF.

The chain uses TRBV5-1 and TRBJ2-2; 7 bases fit TRBD1. Trimming at V came to 7 bases and at J to 3 bases, leaving 12 bases not matched to a gene. The CDR3 covers 16 residues. Germline assignment: CDR1 SGHRS and CDR2 YFSETQ. The CDR3 DNA reads TGCGCCAGCTCTCCCACCCCGGGACAGCACACCGGGGAGCTGTTTTTT. Translating gives CASSPTPGQHTGELFF.

This chain links TRBV18 with TRBJ1-4; D is possibly TRBD1 (5 bases). The V gene's germline CDR1 is KGHSH and CDR2 LQKENI. Trimming took off 7 bases at V and 6 bases at J, with 15 bases between the two ends. The CDR3 spans 14 residues. As DNA, the CDR3 is TGTGCCAGCTTTACCCGGGACGGGGATGAAAAACTGTTTTTT. Its protein product is CASFTRDGDEKLFF.

This CDR3 is CASTQLTNYGYTF. In DNA form, the CDR3 reads TGTGCCAGCACCCAACTAACTAACTATGGCTACACCTTC. The chain employs TRBV11-2 and TRBJ1-2; D call uncertain. The germline V gene encodes CDR1 SGHAT and CDR2 FQNNGV. The CDR3 extends over 13 amino acids. The V and J ends lost 7 bases and 0 bases respectively, with 9 bases between them. Looking up the rest from reference TRBV11-2 and TRBJ1-2 gives the full variable domain: EAGVAQSPRYKIIEKRQSVAFWCNPISGHATLYWYQQILGQGPKLLIQFQNNGVVDDSQLPKDRFSAERLKGVDSTLKIQPAKLEDSAVYLCASTQLTNYGYTFGSGTRLTVV.

Turning to this clone: In the same sample, other DNA sequences code for this CDR3. This chain connects TRBV7-9 to TRBJ1-2; weak D call: TRBD1 (6 bases). The ends were cut back, 0 bases at V and 8 bases at J, with 13 bases in the middle. This CDR3 comprises 14 residues. Germline CDR1 and CDR2: SEHNR and FQNEAQ (reference sequence). For the CDR3, the DNA is TGTGCCAGCAGCTTAGCAGGGGGTTGGGGGGGCTACACCTTC. Encoded protein: CASSLAGGWGGYTF.

The chain joins TRBV30 to TRBJ1-5, with D possibly TRBD1 on 6 matching bases. CDR1 is GTSNPN, CDR2 SVGIG, per germline (reference sequence). Trimming shortened V by 7 bases and J by 0 bases, and 10 bases separated the two germline ends. CDR3 size: 13 residues. The CDR3 reads CASGQNSNQPQHF. CDR3 coding DNA: TGTGCCTCCGGACAGAATAGCAATCAGCCCCAGCATTTT.

The chain links TRBV7-9 to TRBJ1-6, with unresolved D. This CDR3 contains 17 residues. The germline V gene encodes CDR1 SEHNR and CDR2 FQNEAQ (reference sequence). V lost 5 bases and J lost 5, with 19 bases in between. The DNA of the CDR3 is TGTGCCAGCAGCCGCGTCCAAGGTTTCACCGATAATTCACCCCTCCACTTT. Protein product: CASSRVQGFTDNSPLHF.

The chain combines TRBV2 with TRBJ1-5, with D unresolved. The CDR3 is 14 amino acids. Trimming shortened V by 8 bases and J by 5 bases, and 16 bases separated the two germline ends. The germline gives CDR1 SNHLY, CDR2 FYNNEI. The CDR3 DNA is TGTGCCAGCGCCCGGGCCCCACTTTATCAGCCCCAGCATTTT. Its translation: CASARAPLYQPQHF.

The rearrangement uses TRBV18 and TRBJ2-1, with 7 bases lining up with TRBD1. The CDR3 totals 13 residues. CDR1 is KGHSH, CDR2 LQKENI, per germline. V gave up 6 bases and J gave up 9 bases; unmatched junction bases: 8. As DNA, the CDR3 is TGTGCCAGCTCCCGGGACAGTGGGGCTGAGCAGTTCTTC. It yields the protein CASSRDSGAEQFF. Filled out from reference TRBV18 and TRBJ2-1, the complete variable domain reads NAGVMQNPRHLVRRRGQEARLRCSPMKGHSHVYWYRQLPEEGLKFMVYLQKENIIDESGMPKERFSAEFPKEGPSILRIQQVVRGDSAAYFCASSRDSGAEQFFGPGTRLTVL.

The chain recombines TRBV9 with TRBJ1-1, with 9 bases matching TRBD1. The V gene end was trimmed by 4 bases and the J gene end by 7 bases; junction bases not matched to a gene: 8. CDR1 and CDR2 from the germline V gene are SGDLS and YYNGEE. The CDR3 is made up of 14 amino acids. The chain's CDR3 is CASSTGQGGSEAFF. The CDR3 DNA sequence: TGTGCCAGCAGCACGGGACAGGGAGGTAGTGAAGCTTTCTTT.